Sequencing of this T cell receptor beta chain was carried out in a study of T cell responses to AZD1222 COVID-19 vaccine. Study outcomes and limitations: Repertoire sampling happened only post peak T cell response. Two doses of AZD1222 preceded a rise in Spike-specific TCR breadth and depth.

As regards this clone: Its matching antigen is unknown.

Assay used: immunoSEQ multiplex PCR; TCRdb lists only in-frame clones, some missing. Of over 110,000 clones listed, 92% are singletons. The specimen comprised peripheral blood, sampled 28 days after the second AZD1222 dose. The TCR originated in an adult who received the AZD1222 COVID-19 vaccine.

Here the CDR3 reads CSAEGETEAFF. The CDR3 nucleotides read TGCAGCGCCGAGGGGGAGACTGAAGCTTTCTTT. The chain recombines TRBV29-1 with TRBJ1-1; D may be TRBD1 (6 bases). Germline V gene sequence: CDR1 SQVTM, CDR2 ANQGSEA. The CDR3 has 11 residues. The V and J ends lost 7 bases and 5 bases respectively, with 11 bases between them.